The 15 T cell receptor beta chains reported below all come from one sample, sequenced in a study of T cell responses to AZD1222 COVID-19 vaccine. Using immunoSEQ multiplex PCR, the repertoire was profiled, and TCRdb retains in-frame clones only, with some absent. This sample has under 50,000 clones, with just over 85% found just once. The sample in question was peripheral blood, obtained 28 days after the second dose of the MenACWY control vaccine. The origin of the receptors is an adult who received the MenACWY meningococcal vaccine as a control.

The rearrangement joins TRBV12-5 to TRBJ1-1; 7 bases align to TRBD1. The V segment lost 6 bases and the J segment 3 bases; nucleotides outside the gene matches: 13. This CDR3 is built from 16 residues. Germline V gene sequence: CDR1 LGHNT, CDR2 FRNRAP. CDR3 coding DNA: TGTGCTAGTGGAAAATCTACAGGGGATTTGCACACTGAAGCTTTCTTT. This gives the protein CASGKSTGDLHTEAFF.

This chain links TRBV28 with TRBJ2-7; weak D call: TRBD2 (6 bases). The CDR3 sequence is 14 residues long. The V end lost 6 bases, the J end lost 3 bases, and 15 bases lay between the germline ends. Germline-derived CDR1 and CDR2 are MDHEN and SYDVKM. The CDR3 protein is CASRRGGGRYEQYF. CDR3 in DNA: TGTGCCAGCAGGAGGGGCGGAGGGCGCTACGAGCAGTACTTC.

The chain joins TRBV15 to TRBJ2-4; 7 bases are a match to TRBD1. Trimming cost V 7 bases and J 7 bases; bases outside gene matches: 13. This CDR3 spans 15 amino acids. From germline, CDR1 is LNHNV and CDR2 YYDKDF (reference sequence). In DNA, the CDR3 is TGTGCCACCAAAACGAGTGAGGGGGCAGCTAACATTCAGTACTTC. Amino acids: CATKTSEGAANIQYF. Variable domain in full (rest from reference TRBV15 and TRBJ2-4): DAMVIQNPRYQVTQFGKPVTLSCSQTLNHNVMYWYQQKSSQAPKLLFHYYDKDFNNEADTPDNFQSRRPNTSFCFLDIRSPGLGDTAMYLCATKTSEGAANIQYFGAGTRLSVL.

The V gene is TRBV7-2, the J gene TRBJ2-1; 9 bases align to TRBD2. The germline V gene has CDR1 SGHTA and CDR2 FQGNSA. With 7 bases clipped from V and 4 bases from J, the junction kept 8 bases outside the gene matches. This CDR3 has 15 residues. In DNA, the CDR3 is TGTGCCAGCACCGTAGGACTAGCGCGGTACAATGAGCAGTTCTTC. Its protein is CASTVGLARYNEQFF.

The rearrangement links TRBV19 to TRBJ1-2; D gene uncertain. With 2 bases removed from V and 3 bases from J, the gap between germline ends came to 7 bases. This CDR3 has 13 residues. Germline-derived CDR1 and CDR2 are LNHDA and SQIVND (reference sequence). The chain's CDR3 is CASSIFSDYGYTF. The CDR3 nucleotides are TGTGCCAGTAGTATATTCAGCGACTATGGCTACACCTTC.

The chain joins TRBV28 to TRBJ2-2; D is unclear. Germline values: CDR1 MDHEN, CDR2 SYDVKM. The V and J ends lost 6 bases and 7 bases respectively, with 9 bases between them. The CDR3 sequence is 12 residues long. The CDR3 bases are TGTGCCAGCAGCTTTATTTTCGGGGAGCTGTTTTTT. Its protein product is CASSFIFGELFF.

V is TRBV3-1 (or the pseudogene TRBV3-2) and J is TRBJ2-3; D is unresolved. Trimming stripped 9 bases from V and 2 bases from J, with 12 bases between. Germline CDR1 and CDR2: LGHDT and YNNKEL (reference sequence). The CDR3 totals 13 residues. This CDR3 is CASALKFTDTQYF. Written as DNA, the CDR3 is TGTGCCAGTGCCCTTAAGTTCACAGATACGCAGTATTTT.

This clone was seen only once. The rearrangement joins TRBV19 to TRBJ2-4, with a tentative D call TRBD2 (6 bases). CDR3 length: 15 residues. V was trimmed by 4 bases and J by 5 bases, leaving 15 bases between them. Germline V CDR1 and CDR2: LNHDA, SQIVND (reference sequence). CDR3 region: CASSTPGTGQNIQYF. Written as DNA, the CDR3 is TGTGCCAGTAGTACCCCTGGGACTGGTCAAAACATTCAGTACTTC.

The rearrangement links TRBV11-2 to TRBJ2-3; 11 positions match TRBD2. Germline V CDR1 and CDR2: SGHAT, FQNNGV. With 4 bases clipped from V and 7 bases from J, the junction kept 10 bases outside the gene matches. CDR3 length: 16 amino acids. CDR3 sequence: CASSSGGTSGGNTQYF. The CDR3 DNA follows: TGTGCCAGCAGCTCTGGGGGGACTAGCGGCGGCAATACGCAGTATTTT.

The CDR3 DNA reads TGCGCCAGCAGCTTGGCCAGGACAGGGGCCACAGATACGCAGTATTTT. Its translation: CASSLARTGATDTQYF. This sequence joins TRBV5-1 and TRBJ2-3; 9 nucleotides match TRBD1. The CDR3 length is 16 residues. V lost 0 bases to trimming and J lost 2 bases; unmatched junction nucleotides: 4. The V gene's germline CDR1 is SGHRS and CDR2 YFSETQ.

The rearrangement joins TRBV2 to TRBJ2-5; D is ambiguous. Germline CDR1 SNHLY, CDR2 FYNNEI. Trimming shortened V by 8 bases and J by 4 bases, and 8 bases separated the two germline ends. The CDR3 runs 11 residues. The CDR3 DNA is TGTGCCAGCGGCCGGCGAGAGACCCAGTACTTC. Translated: CASGRRETQYF. The whole variable domain, remainder taken from reference TRBV2 and TRBJ2-5, is EPEVTQTPSHQVTQMGQEVILRCVPISNHLYFYWYRQILGQKVEFLVSFYNNEISEKSEIFDDQFSVERPDGSNFTLKIRSTKLEDSAMYFCASGRRETQYFGPGTRLLVL.

The V and J genes are TRBV27 and TRBJ2-1; perhaps TRBD1 as D (6 bases). The CDR3 has 15 residues. Per the germline V gene, CDR1 is MNHEY and CDR2 is SMNVEV (reference sequence). With 3 bases removed from V and 2 bases from J, the gap between germline ends came to 11 bases. CDR3 in DNA: TGTGCCAGCAGTTTTGAAGGGGACACCTACAATGAGCAGTTCTTC. Its protein is CASSFEGDTYNEQFF.

This chain connects TRBV5-1 to TRBJ2-1; D not certain. The V gene lost 0 bases and the J gene lost 1 base, with 14 bases spanning the gap. The CDR3 contains 17 residues. Germline V CDR1 and CDR2: SGHRS, YFSETQ. Here the CDR3 reads CASSLANRMGSYNEQFF. CDR3 DNA: TGCGCCAGCAGCTTGGCCAACCGGATGGGTTCCTACAATGAGCAGTTCTTC.

This clone was counted between two and nine times. The chain recombines TRBV28 with TRBJ1-5, with D possibly matching TRBD1 (5 bases). The V gene's germline CDR1 is MDHEN and CDR2 SYDVKM. V lost 7 bases to trimming and J lost 6 bases, with 16 bases between them. This CDR3 has 14 amino acids. The CDR3 sequence is CASTLGAGSQPQHF. CDR3 DNA: TGTGCCAGCACCCTTGGGGCAGGGAGTCAGCCCCAGCATTTT.

The chain links TRBV30 to TRBJ2-2, with D perhaps matching TRBD2 (6 bases). CDR3 length equals 12 residues. The germline V and J ends were trimmed by 3 bases and 7 bases, with 9 bases remaining between them. Per germline, CDR1 GTSNPN and CDR2 SVGIG (reference sequence). In DNA, the CDR3 is TGTGCCTGGAGAGGGGAGGTCGGGGAGCTGTTTTTT. This sequence encodes CAWRGEVGELFF.